Below, 14 T cell receptor beta chains from the same sample are listed, as sequenced in a study of blood T cells in healthy people across ages. The authors ran a second PCR of about 6 to 11 cycles using a sample-barcoded 5' primer and a J-beta primer mix. Via MiXCR, TCRdb re-called the 5' RACE reads, giving one row per CDR3 protein. There are 1.8 million or so distinct CDR3 sequences in the sample; 39% occur only once, and 23% lies in the top ten. Input material: blood. All receptors derive from a human donor in good health.

This clonotype was observed many times. The genes are TRBV4-3 and TRBJ2-1, with TRBD2 matching 7 bases. CDR3 length: 15 amino acids. CDR1 is LGHNA and CDR2 is YSLEER in the germline V gene. J was trimmed by 4 bases and V by 2 bases; bases with no gene match: 5. The CDR3 loop reads CASSQTGGLYNEQFF. The CDR3 DNA reads as TGCGCCAGCAGCCAAACGGGGGGTTTGTACAATGAGCAGTTCTTC.

The rearrangement links TRBV20-1 to TRBJ2-3; either TRBD1 or TRBD2 may fit D (5 bases each). This CDR3 contains 15 residues. The V gene's germline CDR1 is DFQATT and CDR2 SNEGSKA (reference sequence). Trimming pared 5 bases from V and 0 bases from J, leaving 15 bases between. CDR3 bases: TGCAGTGCTCGCGAGGGACGGATAAGCACAGATACGCAGTATTTT. Its translation is CSAREGRISTDTQYF.

There are a few counts of this clonotype. V gene TRBV5-6 combines with J gene TRBJ1-2; possible D gene TRBD1, 5 bases. The CDR3 has 16 residues. Germline lookup yields CDR1 SGHDT and CDR2 YYEEEE. V lost 2 bases and J 4 bases, leaving 18 bases between the germline ends. CDR3 sequence reads: CASSFTDTIFAYGYTF. The CDR3 coding sequence is TGTGCCAGCAGCTTTACGGACACTATATTTGCCTATGGCTACACCTTC.

In this sample, this clonotype turned up a few times. The chain uses TRBV2 and TRBJ2-1; tentative D call: TRBD1 (5 bases). Deletions cut 2 bases from V and 6 bases from J, with 14 bases between. Germline V lookup: CDR1 SNHLY, CDR2 FYNNEI. The CDR3 is made up of 15 amino acids. In DNA form, the CDR3 reads TGTGCCAGCAGTGAAATTGGGCAGGGTGGCAATGAGCAGTTCTTC. Translating it yields CASSEIGQGGNEQFF. The variable domain in full, with the rest retrieved from reference TRBV2 and TRBJ2-1, is EPEVTQTPSHQVTQMGQEVILRCVPISNHLYFYWYRQILGQKVEFLVSFYNNEISEKSEIFDDQFSVERPDGSNFTLKIRSTKLEDSAMYFCASSEIGQGGNEQFFGPGTRLTVL.

This clonotype was counted only a few times. V is TRBV7-2 and J is TRBJ2-5; 10 bases are shared with TRBD2. Germline CDR1 reads SGHTA; CDR2 reads FQGNSA. With V trimmed by 4 bases and J by 4 bases, 9 bases remained unmatched. CDR3 length equals 16 residues. CDR3 DNA sequence: TGTGCCAGCAGCTCCTCACTAGCGGGGTTTCGAGAGACCCAGTACTTC. This encodes CASSSSLAGFRETQYF.

In regard to this clonotype: A much larger clonotype is one base distant, so this may be a read error. The chain has TRBV12-3 or TRBV12-4 and TRBJ1-1; D remains ambiguous. The CDR3 loop spans 11 amino acids. The V end was cut by 3 bases, the J end by 7 bases, with 6 bases between. DNA for the CDR3: TGTGCCAGCAGTTTTGGGATTGAAGCTTTCTTT. The encoded protein is CASSFGIEAFF.

The V and J genes are TRBV12-3 or TRBV12-4 and TRBJ1-1; no definite D call. The V end lost 6 bases, the J end lost 6 bases, and 17 bases lay between the germline ends. CDR3 length: 14 residues. CDR3 coding DNA: TGTGCCAGCAGCGACACTCTAGATTGGGCTGAAGCTTTCTTT. This encodes CASSDTLDWAEAFF.

For the CDR3, the DNA is TGTGCCAGCAGCATTACCCGTAACGAGCAGTACTTC. This encodes CASSITRNEQYF. V gene TRBV6-2 or TRBV6-3 combines with J gene TRBJ2-7; D unresolved. V was cut by 6 bases and J by 5 bases, with 11 bases left in between. The CDR3 extends over 12 amino acids. Germline loops: CDR1 MNHEY, CDR2 SVGEGT.

The J gene is TRBJ2-3, the V gene TRBV7-6; D might be TRBD2 (6 bases). V was pared by 4 bases and J by 2 bases, with 13 bases between. Germline V gene sequence: CDR1 SGHVS, CDR2 FNYEAQ. This CDR3 has 15 amino acids. The CDR3 bases are TGTGCCAGCAGCTCATGGGGGGATTCCACAGATACGCAGTATTTT. This sequence encodes CASSSWGDSTDTQYF.

This clonotype has a handful of counts. The V and J genes are TRBV4-3 and TRBJ2-1, with a possible D match to TRBD2 (7 bases). Per the germline V gene, CDR1 is LGHNA and CDR2 is YSLEER. This CDR3 region has 18 residues. V was clipped by 3 bases and J by 9 bases, with 27 bases between them. The CDR3 region has the DNA TGCGCCAGCAGCCAGCCTCGCGGGGGCAATCCTCTAAGGAGTGAGCAGTTCTTC. Protein: CASSQPRGGNPLRSEQFF.

The chain combines TRBV12-3 or TRBV12-4 with TRBJ2-1; 8 bases fit TRBD2. The V and J ends lost 8 bases and 5 bases, in that order; junction bases with no gene match: 8. This CDR3 contains 14 residues. This CDR3 is CASSKRGTDNEQFF. CDR3 bases: TGTGCCAGCTCGAAGCGGGGGACCGACAATGAGCAGTTCTTC.

A few counts support this clonotype. The chain recombines TRBV12-3 or TRBV12-4 with TRBJ2-7, with 7 bases matching TRBD1. The CDR3 totals 15 residues. The junction had 14 bases not matched to a gene; V was cut back by 6 bases and J by 6 bases. The CDR3 nucleotides are TGTGCCAGCAGCCCCGTAGGGCAGGGGGTTGGCGAGCAGTACTTC. This translates into CASSPVGQGVGEQYF.

The rearrangement links TRBV6-1 to TRBJ2-5; D is possibly TRBD2 (5 bases). The DNA end is a closer match to TRBJ2-7, so the J assignment may be wrong. CDR3 length: 10 residues. The germline CDR1 and CDR2 sequences are MNHNS and SASEGT. The CDR3 sequence: CAVRSGEQYF. As DNA, the CDR3 is TGTGCCGTGAGGAGCGGCGAGCAGTACTTC.

This clonotype was seen a few times. The chain combines TRBV27 with TRBJ2-1; 9 bases are shared with TRBD2. The CDR3 contains 16 residues. Unmatched junction bases numbered 9, after V lost 2 bases and J lost 7 bases. Per the germline V gene, CDR1 is MNHEY and CDR2 is SMNVEV (reference sequence). Here the CDR3 reads CASSLVAGGPWNEQFF. The CDR3 coding sequence is TGTGCCAGCAGTTTAGTCGCGGGGGGGCCTTGGAATGAGCAGTTCTTC.